The clone carrying this TCR beta chain was seen at least ten times. Antigen specificity is unknown. One end of the junction is discordant with germline, which a read error may explain. TCRdb ran MiXCR on the RT-PCR reads and lists one entry per CDR3 protein. The sample carries 500,000 or so distinct CDR3 sequences, approximately 11% recorded once. The data were taken from a study of response to subunit inactivated influenza vaccine. Study-level results: Few new T cells, the authors suggested, are recruited by each seasonal influenza vaccination.

Germline assignment: CDR1 SGHRS and CDR2 YFSETQ. CDR3 length: 14 residues. Material: PBMCs from blood, obtained 45 days after vaccination. The receptor was derived from a man between 45 and 60 years old who received an inactivated influenza vaccine. The chain links TRBV5-1 to TRBJ2-3, with 7 bases matching TRBD2. CDR3: CASSLPGGTDTQYF. The CDR3, as DNA: TGTGCCAGCAGCCTCCCGGGGGGAACAGATACGCAGTATTTT.